This is a list of T cell receptor beta chains from one sample in a study of shared clonotypes between healthy human individuals. TCRdb's table, derived via immunoSEQ multiplex PCR, lists solely in-frame clones and lacks some. This sample has fewer than 1.6 million clones; 98% to 99% occur once, and the top ten carry roughly 0.35%. The sequencing sample was made of naive CD4+ T cells sorted from blood. These receptor sequences come from a man aged 25 to 45 in good health. Both conserved end residues are part of each CDR3. A D gene is named only where the DNA matches it firmly. Not all rows give a size; the values are once, few, many and, for expanded clones, a class.

j_gene: TRBJ2-7
d_gene: TRBD1
v_gene: TRBV7-2
len: 15
abundance: NA
CDR3aa: CASSLVDRDPYEQYF
CDR3nt: TGTGCCAGCAGCTTAGTGGACAGGGACCCCTACGAGCAGTACTTC

j_gene: TRBJ2-7
d_gene: NA
v_gene: TRBV6-1
len: 13
abundance: NA
CDR3aa: CASRQVSSYEQYF
CDR3nt: TGTGCCAGCAGACAGGTTTCTTCCTACGAGCAGTACTTC

j_gene: TRBJ1-5
d_gene: TRBD1
v_gene: TRBV18
len: 14
abundance: once
CDR3aa: CASSPGQVGQPQHF
CDR3nt: TGTGCCAGCTCACCGGGACAGGTCGGTCAGCCCCAGCATTTT

j_gene: TRBJ2-1
d_gene: NA
v_gene: TRBV14
len: 15
abundance: NA
CDR3aa: CASSRPGSSYNEQFF
CDR3nt: TGTGCCAGCAGCCGGCCGGGGAGCTCCTACAATGAGCAGTTCTTC

j_gene: TRBJ2-5
d_gene: NA
v_gene: TRBV5-1
len: 14
abundance: NA
CDR3aa: CASSLELSGETQYF
CDR3nt: TGCGCCAGCAGCTTGGAACTATCCGGGGAGACCCAGTACTTC

j_gene: TRBJ2-3
d_gene: TRBD1
v_gene: TRBV7-9
len: 16
abundance: NA
CDR3aa: CASSLGPQGALDTQYF
CDR3nt: TGTGCCAGCAGCTTAGGACCACAGGGGGCATTAGATACGCAGTATTTT

j_gene: TRBJ2-7
d_gene: NA
v_gene: TRBV20-1
len: 11
abundance: NA
CDR3aa: CSASVDYEQYF
CDR3nt: TGCAGTGCTAGTGTAGACTACGAGCAGTACTTC

j_gene: TRBJ1-1
d_gene: TRBD1
v_gene: TRBV5-1
len: 14
abundance: NA
CDR3aa: CASSSGTGSGKAFF
CDR3nt: TGCGCCAGCAGCTCCGGGACAGGGAGCGGGAAAGCTTTCTTT

j_gene: TRBJ2-1
d_gene: TRBD2
v_gene: TRBV11-2
len: 15
abundance: NA
CDR3aa: CASSLDYGRAFEQFF
CDR3nt: TGTGCCAGCAGCTTAGATTACGGGAGGGCCTTTGAGCAGTTCTTC

j_gene: TRBJ1-1
d_gene: NA
v_gene: TRBV9
len: 13
abundance: NA
CDR3aa: CASSATGRPEAFF
CDR3nt: TGTGCCAGCAGCGCTACAGGGAGGCCTGAAGCTTTCTTT

j_gene: TRBJ2-7
d_gene: TRBD2
v_gene: TRBV7-6
len: 15
abundance: NA
CDR3aa: CASSTGLAGVGEQYF
CDR3nt: TGTGCCAGCAGCACGGGACTAGCGGGAGTGGGCGAGCAGTACTTC